These 12 T cell receptor beta chains were sequenced from one sample in a study of T cells after yellow fever vaccination. One entry per CDR3 protein results from TCRdb running MiXCR on the 5' RACE reads. The table lists approximately 300,000 distinct CDR3 sequences, 13% of them singletons. Sequenced here: CD4+ T cells sorted from PBMCs, sampled 45 days after the yellow fever booster vaccination. Receptor source: a man aged 25-45 years who received the YFV17D yellow fever vaccine.

Regarding this clonotype: This CDR3 fails to terminate in the conserved phenylalanine or tryptophan, so it likely reflects a read error. The V gene is TRBV5-1, the J gene TRBJ2-1; D could derive from TRBD1 or TRBD2 (5 bases each). The length of the CDR3 is 14 residues. The V gene lost 0 bases and the J gene lost 7 bases, with 11 bases spanning the gap. Germline-derived CDR1 and CDR2 are SGHRS and YFSETQ. The CDR3 DNA reads TGCGCCAGCAGCTTGGAGAGGGACGGAAATGAGCAGTTCTTA. This gives the protein CASSLERDGNEQFL.

The chain has TRBV7-9 and TRBJ2-7; 11 nucleotides line up with TRBD2. Unmatched junction bases numbered 7, after V lost 4 bases and J lost 5 bases. CDR1 and CDR2 from the germline V gene are SEHNR and FQNEAQ (reference sequence). The CDR3 loop spans 15 amino acids. The CDR3 region has the DNA TGTGCCAGCAGCTATTTAGCGGGAGGGCCGAACGAGCAGTACTTC. Translating it yields CASSYLAGGPNEQYF.

This clonotype has only a few counts. The chain uses TRBV25-1 and TRBJ1-5; D is ambiguous. CDR3 length: 12 amino acids. Trimming left V 2 bases short and J 7 bases short, with 6 bases between. The germline gives CDR1 MGHDK, CDR2 SYGVNS. CDR3 in DNA: TGTGCCAGCAGTGAAGGAGGCCAGCCCCAGCATTTT. This codes for CASSEGGQPQHF.

This clonotype appeared a few times. The chain has TRBV20-1 and TRBJ2-3; 9 positions match TRBD2. Germline V lookup: CDR1 DFQATT, CDR2 SNEGSKA (reference sequence). V trimming: 6 bases; J trimming: 4 bases; junction bases outside the gene matches: 11. The CDR3 spans 15 residues. The CDR3 protein is CSALWASGTSDTQYF. The CDR3 nucleotides are TGCAGTGCCCTATGGGCTAGCGGGACTTCAGATACGCAGTATTTT.

The V gene is TRBV10-3, the J gene TRBJ2-1; 10 bases are shared with TRBD1. This CDR3 spans 15 amino acids. Losses at the gene ends were 4 bases for V and 8 bases for J; bases not matched to a gene: 8. Looked up from germline, CDR1 is ENHRY and CDR2 is SYGVKD. This CDR3 is CAISAGGTGADEQFF. Written as DNA, the CDR3 is TGTGCCATCAGTGCCGGCGGGACAGGGGCCGATGAGCAGTTCTTC.

The V call is TRBV12-3 or TRBV12-4, the J call TRBJ2-3; TRBD1 aligns across 9 bases. With 6 bases clipped from V and 3 bases from J, the junction kept 10 bases outside the gene matches. CDR3 length equals 16 residues. The CDR3 spells CASSHPRDRVTDTQYF. CDR3 nucleotides: TGTGCCAGCAGCCACCCCCGGGACAGGGTAACAGATACGCAGTATTTT.

This clonotype has only one observation. This chain connects TRBV18 to TRBJ2-3; no firm D call. Trimming removed 0 bases at V and 9 bases at J, with 13 bases between. CDR1 is KGHSH and CDR2 is LQKENI in the germline V gene. The CDR3 runs to 14 residues. The CDR3 sequence: CASSPPSYARTQYF. The DNA for the CDR3 is TGTGCCAGCTCACCACCGTCTTACGCCCGAACGCAGTATTTT.

At least ten counts were recorded for this clonotype. The chain couples TRBV20-1 to TRBJ2-1; 10 nucleotides agree with TRBD2. This CDR3 contains 16 residues. V shed 0 bases, J shed 4 bases, and the junction held 6 bases outside the gene matches. Germline CDR1 reads DFQATT; CDR2 reads SNEGSKA (reference sequence). The CDR3 DNA reads TGCAGTGCTAGAGATCTCAGAGCGGGAGGGTACAATGAGCAGTTCTTC. It translates to CSARDLRAGGYNEQFF.

This clonotype was seen many times. J is TRBJ2-5 and V is TRBV4-3; D not resolved. The CDR3 loop spans 13 amino acids. Trimming shortened V by 0 bases and J by 5 bases, and 7 bases separated the two germline ends. Germline V gives CDR1 LGHNA, CDR2 YSLEER. The CDR3 nucleotides read TGCGCCAGCAGCCAAGATGAAGGGGAGACCCAGTACTTC. Translation: CASSQDEGETQYF.

This clonotype was detected many times. V is TRBV20-1 and J is TRBJ1-4, with 8 bases aligning to TRBD1. Germline loops: CDR1 DFQATT, CDR2 SNEGSKA (reference sequence). Losses at the gene ends were 1 base for V and 8 bases for J; bases not matched to a gene: 3. The CDR3 consists of 13 residues. CDR3 nucleotide sequence: TGCAGTGCTAGAGGTGGGACAGGCGAAAAACTGTTTTTT. Protein: CSARGGTGEKLFF.

This clonotype showed up many times. The V gene is TRBV7-9, the J gene TRBJ1-5; D ambiguous. This CDR3 region has 14 residues. Germline V gives CDR1 SEHNR, CDR2 FQNEAQ (reference sequence). The V end was cut by 1 base, the J end by 5 bases, with 9 bases between. CDR3 protein: CASSLDLRDQPQHF. The CDR3 nucleotides read TGTGCCAGCAGCTTAGACCTCCGGGATCAGCCCCAGCATTTT.

This clonotype was found many times. V usage is TRBV6-1 and J usage is TRBJ2-1; 9 nucleotides agree with TRBD1. Germline V gene sequence: CDR1 MNHNS, CDR2 SASEGT. V shed 8 bases and J 0 bases; nucleotides not matched to a gene: 5. There are 15 residues in the CDR3. CDR3 sequence reads: CASGDRVNSYNEQFF. In DNA, the CDR3 is TGTGCCAGCGGGGACAGGGTTAACTCCTACAATGAGCAGTTCTTC.